This entry lists 20 T cell receptor beta chains sequenced from one sample in a study of blood T cell repertoires in COVID-19. TCRdb's table, derived via immunoSEQ multiplex PCR, lists solely in-frame clones and lacks some. There are some 250,000 clones in the sample; just under 90% occur only once, and roughly 4% lies in the top ten. The sample consisted of PBMCs or T cells enriched from blood (not recorded which). These receptors were taken from a woman in her 30s with acute COVID-19.

The genes are TRBV4-3 and TRBJ2-7; D is ambiguous. The CDR3 covers 17 residues. The V gene lost 0 bases and the J gene lost 2 bases, with 17 bases spanning the gap. From germline, CDR1 is LGHNA and CDR2 YSLEER. Here the CDR3 reads CASSQDLMAGEAYEQYF. In nucleotides, the CDR3 is TGCGCCAGCAGCCAAGATCTAATGGCAGGTGAAGCCTACGAGCAGTACTTC.

This clone came up once. This chain joins TRBV9 and TRBJ2-3; weak D call: TRBD2 (6 bases). V was pared by 2 bases and J by 4 bases, with 14 bases between. CDR3 length: 15 residues. The germline CDR1 and CDR2 sequences are SGDLS and YYNGEE. The CDR3 DNA sequence: TGTGCCAGCAGCGTTGGGTATGCGGGGTCAGATACGCAGTATTTT. The encoded protein is CASSVGYAGSDTQYF.

The rearrangement links TRBV7-6 to TRBJ2-2, with 7 bases aligning to TRBD2. With V trimmed by 5 bases and J by 4 bases, 7 bases remained unmatched. The CDR3 has 15 residues. Germline V gene sequence: CDR1 SGHVS, CDR2 FNYEAQ. CDR3 bases: TGTGCCAGCAGCCCCCGGCCGGGAGGCACCGGGGAGCTGTTTTTT. Translation gives CASSPRPGGTGELFF.

This sequence joins TRBV7-9 and TRBJ2-1; no clear D. From germline, CDR1 is SEHNR and CDR2 FQNEAQ (reference sequence). The CDR3 is 11 residues long. Trimming removed 5 bases from V and 10 bases from J, with 9 bases in between. The CDR3 DNA follows: TGTGCCAGCAGCCCAACCCAGGAGCAGTTCTTC. This encodes CASSPTQEQFF.

The chain links TRBV11-2 to TRBJ1-5, with a possible D match to TRBD1 (6 bases). CDR3 length equals 20 residues. Trimming pared 0 bases from V and 0 bases from J, leaving 21 bases between. Germline V gives CDR1 SGHAT, CDR2 FQNNGV. CDR3 in amino acids: CASSLDRGGPTQYSNQPQHF. DNA for the CDR3: TGTGCCAGCAGCTTAGATCGCGGGGGCCCCACCCAGTATAGCAATCAGCCCCAGCATTTT.

This clone has only one observation. V and J are TRBV5-1 and TRBJ2-2, with D tentatively TRBD1 (6 bases). The ends were cut back, 7 bases at V and 6 bases at J, with 13 bases in the middle. This CDR3 region has 13 residues. Germline loops: CDR1 SGHRS, CDR2 YFSETQ. Written as DNA, the CDR3 is TGCGCCAGCGTACAGGGTTCAGCCGGGGAGCTGTTTTTT. Translation gives CASVQGSAGELFF.

The chain links TRBV30 to TRBJ2-1; TRBD1 aligns across 7 bases. The CDR3 loop spans 13 amino acids. With 3 bases clipped from V and 7 bases from J, the junction kept 6 bases outside the gene matches. Per the germline V gene, CDR1 is GTSNPN and CDR2 is SVGIG (reference sequence). In DNA, the CDR3 is TGTGCCTGGAGAGACAGGGTGGGGAATGAGCAGTTCTTC. Amino acid sequence: CAWRDRVGNEQFF.

CDR3 nucleotide sequence: TGCAGCGTTGAAGGTTTGGAGGGGGCGCAGGTCGGGGAGCTGTTTTTT. It codes for CSVEGLEGAQVGELFF. V usage is TRBV29-1 and J usage is TRBJ2-2; tentative D call: TRBD1 (7 bases). The CDR3 consists of 16 residues. Germline CDR1 reads SQVTM; CDR2 reads ANQGSEA. V was trimmed by 1 base and J by 7 bases, leaving 19 bases between them.

The gene calls are TRBV19 and TRBJ1-6; 7 bases line up with TRBD1. The trim removed 8 bases at V and 8 bases at J, leaving 12 bases unmatched. The CDR3 spans 15 residues. Germline CDR1 reads LNHDA; CDR2 reads SQIVND (reference sequence). DNA of the CDR3: TGTGCCAGTTCCCTACAGGGGAAAAAGTATTCACCCCTCCACTTT. This gives the protein CASSLQGKKYSPLHF. The full variable domain, in which reference TRBV19 and TRBJ1-6 provide the parts outside the CDR3, is DGGITQSPKYLFRKEGQNVTLSCEQNLNHDAMYWYRQDPGQGLRLIYYSQIVNDFQKGDIAEGYSVSREKKESFPLTVTSAQKNPTAFYLCASSLQGKKYSPLHFGNGTRLTVT.

This clone occurred once. J is TRBJ1-5 and V is TRBV9; D is unresolved. Germline values: CDR1 SGDLS, CDR2 YYNGEE. The CDR3 extends over 15 amino acids. V lost 3 bases, J lost 6 bases, and 16 bases lay in between. The CDR3 spells CASSAPPKEVQPQHF. DNA for the CDR3: TGTGCCAGCAGCGCTCCCCCGAAGGAGGTTCAGCCCCAGCATTTT.

This chain uses TRBV10-1 with TRBJ2-7, with 7 nucleotides matching TRBD1. Germline assignment: CDR1 WNHNN and CDR2 SYGVQD (reference sequence). With V trimmed by 6 bases and J by 1 base, 3 bases remained unmatched. The CDR3 covers 13 residues. The CDR3 DNA is TGCGCCAGCAGCCTGACAGGGTCCTACGAGCAGTACTTC. It encodes CASSLTGSYEQYF.

This rearrangement joins TRBV9 to TRBJ1-1; D call uncertain. The CDR3 has 17 residues. CDR1 is SGDLS and CDR2 is YYNGEE in the germline V gene. Trimming stripped 0 bases from V and 4 bases from J, with 19 bases between. CDR3 loop: CASSVEPGGSRATEAFF. As DNA, the CDR3 is TGTGCCAGCAGCGTAGAGCCCGGAGGGTCGAGGGCCACTGAAGCTTTCTTT.

V and J are TRBV9 and TRBJ1-4; perhaps TRBD1 as D (6 bases). Per the germline V gene, CDR1 is SGDLS and CDR2 is YYNGEE. V lost 3 bases, J lost 8 bases, and 20 bases lay in between. The CDR3 is made up of 16 amino acids. CDR3 sequence (DNA): TGTGCCAGCAGCGCCACGGGGGGCGTTGGATGGGAAAAACTGTTTTTT. It codes for CASSATGGVGWEKLFF.

This clone was counted only a few times. The V call is TRBV11-2, the J call TRBJ2-7; TRBD1 aligns across 9 bases. Germline loops: CDR1 SGHAT, CDR2 FQNNGV. The CDR3 extends over 13 amino acids. The V segment lost 4 bases and the J segment 4 bases; nucleotides outside the gene matches: 2. The CDR3 bases are TGTGCCAGCAGCTCCGGGACAGGGTACGAGCAGTACTTC. Protein sequence: CASSSGTGYEQYF. Full variable domain (missing parts from reference TRBV11-2 and TRBJ2-7): EAGVAQSPRYKIIEKRQSVAFWCNPISGHATLYWYQQILGQGPKLLIQFQNNGVVDDSQLPKDRFSAERLKGVDSTLKIQPAKLEDSAVYLCASSSGTGYEQYFGPGTRLTVT.

The chain uses TRBV5-5 and TRBJ1-4; 8 bases align to TRBD1. Germline CDR1 SGHKS, CDR2 YYEKEE (reference sequence). The CDR3 extends over 16 amino acids. After removal of 5 bases from V and 0 bases from J, the junction contained 6 bases not matched to a gene. In DNA form, the CDR3 reads TGTGCCAGCAGTCTGGACAGGGAAGCAACTAATGAAAAACTGTTTTTT. Translation gives CASSLDREATNEKLFF. The complete variable domain, with remaining parts taken from reference TRBV5-5 and TRBJ1-4, reads DAGVTQSPTHLIKTRGQQVTLRCSPISGHKSVSWYQQVLGQGPQFIFQYYEKEERGRGNFPDRFSARQFPNYSSELNVNALLLGDSALYLCASSLDREATNEKLFFGSGTQLSVL.

V gene TRBV7-9 combines with J gene TRBJ2-5; the D is unclear. Trimming stripped 2 bases from V and 8 bases from J, with 9 bases between. The CDR3 length is 12 residues. Germline CDR1 is SEHNR and CDR2 is FQNEAQ (reference sequence). CDR3 sequence (DNA): TGTGCCAGCAGCTTACAAAGCCTTACCCAGTACTTC. Amino acid sequence: CASSLQSLTQYF.

The chain links TRBV19 to TRBJ1-2; no reliable D call. Looked up from germline, CDR1 is LNHDA and CDR2 is SQIVND (reference sequence). Trimming took off 1 base at V and 0 bases at J, with 9 bases between the two ends. There are 15 residues in the CDR3. The CDR3 DNA reads TGTGCCAGTAGTATAGGTACAGTAGCTAACTATGGCTACACCTTC. Encoded protein: CASSIGTVANYGYTF. The full variable domain, its missing parts supplied by reference TRBV19 and TRBJ1-2, is DGGITQSPKYLFRKEGQNVTLSCEQNLNHDAMYWYRQDPGQGLRLIYYSQIVNDFQKGDIAEGYSVSREKKESFPLTVTSAQKNPTAFYLCASSIGTVANYGYTFGSGTRLTVV.

The V and J genes are TRBV2 and TRBJ2-1; 7 bases map to TRBD2. The CDR3 runs to 15 residues. CDR1 and CDR2 (germline): SNHLY, FYNNEI. Trimming cost V 3 bases and J 1 base; bases outside gene matches: 3. CDR3 in DNA: TGTGCCAGCAGTGAGGAAGCGGGGTCCTACAATGAGCAGTTCTTC. Its translation is CASSEEAGSYNEQFF.

The chain carries TRBV5-4 and TRBJ1-2, with 8 bases that match TRBD1. Losses at the gene ends were 4 bases for V and 1 base for J; bases not matched to a gene: 6. The CDR3 consists of 15 residues. CDR1 is SGHNT and CDR2 is YYREEE in the germline V gene (reference sequence). The DNA of the CDR3 is TGTGCCAGCAGCCCTACCGGACAGGGTAACTATGGCTACACCTTC. Encoded protein: CASSPTGQGNYGYTF.

Here the CDR3 reads CASSWEVVSYNEQFF. The CDR3 coding sequence is TGTGCCAGTAGTTGGGAGGTGGTGTCCTACAATGAGCAGTTCTTC. The chain couples TRBV19 to TRBJ2-1; maybe TRBD2 (6 bases). V was trimmed by 5 bases and J by 1 base, leaving 12 bases between them. CDR3 length equals 15 residues. Germline CDR1 is LNHDA and CDR2 is SQIVND (reference sequence).